These 15 T cell receptor beta chains were sequenced from one sample in a study of response to subunit inactivated influenza vaccine (dated by TCRdb to 2016 to 2019). Library generation was performed with RT-PCR. The sequencer was an Illumina HiSeq 2500. TCRdb trimmed public reads at Q25 via fastp, called clones via MiXCR and kept in-frame beta chains. Under each unique CDR3 protein, matching rows form one entry showing the most common genes and DNA. Here the sample has some 540,000 distinct CDR3 sequences; roughly 25% occur a single time. 2.5% to 3.5% of the sample belongs to the ten largest clones. These sequences were also reported in another study, on T cells expressing NK-cell markers. The second study's paper adds: TCR beta cDNA libraries were made by 5'RACE template switching that added a universal primer site and unique molecular identifiers.

This specimen consisted of CD4+ T cells sorted from PBMCs, obtained 11 to 12 days after vaccination. The receptor set was obtained from a man between 45 and 60 years old who received an inactivated influenza vaccine. Donor details come from another sample of the same person, matched by shared clones.

The chain joins TRBV28 to TRBJ2-1, with 11 bases matching TRBD2. With V trimmed by 6 bases and J by 8 bases, 3 bases remained unmatched. From germline, CDR1 is MDHEN and CDR2 SYDVKM. This CDR3 region has 13 residues. CDR3 residues: CASRQLAGDEQFF. The CDR3 DNA reads TGTGCCAGCAGGCAACTAGCGGGAGATGAGCAGTTCTTC.

This clonotype has more than one count but fewer than ten. CDR3 residues: CASRSTGSNSPLHF. CDR3 bases: TGTGCCAGCAGGTCGACAGGCAGCAATTCACCCCTCCACTTT. The rearrangement links TRBV2 to TRBJ1-6, with D possibly TRBD1 on 6 matching bases. Looked up from germline, CDR1 is SNHLY and CDR2 is FYNNEI. Trimming pared 6 bases from V and 7 bases from J, leaving 13 bases between. The CDR3 has 14 residues. Filled out from reference TRBV2 and TRBJ1-6, the complete variable domain reads EPEVTQTPSHQVTQMGQEVILRCVPISNHLYFYWYRQILGQKVEFLVSFYNNEISEKSEIFDDQFSVERPDGSNFTLKIRSTKLEDSAMYFCASRSTGSNSPLHFGNGTRLTVT.

The J gene is TRBJ2-1, the V gene TRBV19; TRBD1 might be the D (5 bases). The CDR3 loop spans 15 amino acids. Germline V gene lookup returns CDR1 LNHDA and CDR2 SQIVND (reference sequence). V was pared by 7 bases and J by 10 bases, with 23 bases between. The CDR3 sequence: CASTRPGASAGEQFF. For the CDR3, the DNA is TGTGCCAGTACCCGGCCAGGAGCGTCAGCAGGGGAGCAGTTCTTC. The whole variable domain, remainder taken from reference TRBV19 and TRBJ2-1, is DGGITQSPKYLFRKEGQNVTLSCEQNLNHDAMYWYRQDPGQGLRLIYYSQIVNDFQKGDIAEGYSVSREKKESFPLTVTSAQKNPTAFYLCASTRPGASAGEQFFGPGTRLTVL.

The table lists this clonotype with many counts. This chain links TRBV12-3 or TRBV12-4 with TRBJ2-7, with 9 bases fitting TRBD1. Trimming took 5 bases from V and 5 from J; bases not matched to a gene: 7. There are 14 residues in the CDR3. CDR3 sequence reads: CASSVRTGAHEQYF. In DNA, the CDR3 is TGTGCCAGCAGTGTGAGGACAGGGGCCCACGAGCAGTACTTC.

This clonotype occurred a few times. The V and J genes are TRBV20-1 and TRBJ2-7; the match to TRBD1 covers 7 bases. After removal of 1 base from V and 4 bases from J, the junction contained 16 bases not matched to a gene. This CDR3 is 17 amino acids long. Germline V gene data show CDR1 as DFQATT and CDR2 as SNEGSKA (reference sequence). The DNA of the CDR3 is TGCAGTGCTAGAGCATCCATACGCGACAGGGTTTCTTACGAGCAGTACTTC. It yields the protein CSARASIRDRVSYEQYF.

This clonotype was detected only a few times. The chain couples TRBV5-1 to TRBJ1-4, with D perhaps matching TRBD1 (5 bases). The V end lost 0 bases, the J end lost 0 bases, and 9 bases lay between the germline ends. The CDR3 runs 16 residues. CDR1 SGHRS and CDR2 YFSETQ come from the germline V gene. CDR3 coding DNA: TGCGCCAGCAGCTTGGCCGGGGGAACAACTAATGAAAAACTGTTTTTT. Amino acid sequence: CASSLAGGTTNEKLFF. The whole variable domain, remainder taken from reference TRBV5-1 and TRBJ1-4, is KAGVTQTPRYLIKTRGQQVTLSCSPISGHRSVSWYQQTPGQGLQFLFEYFSETQRNKGNFPGRFSGRQFSNSRSEMNVSTLELGDSALYLCASSLAGGTTNEKLFFGSGTQLSVL.

The chain has TRBV6-1 and TRBJ1-5; a possible D gene is TRBD1 (6 bases). In germline, CDR1 is MNHNS, CDR2 SASEGT. V dropped 10 bases and J dropped 0 bases, with 13 bases sitting between them. CDR3 size: 14 residues. The CDR3: CATKDSYSNQPQHF. In nucleotides, the CDR3 is TGTGCCACCAAGGACAGTTATAGCAATCAGCCCCAGCATTTT.

CDR3 bases: TGTGCCCTTGGGGCCGACTCTGGAAACACCATATATTTT. This codes for CALGADSGNTIYF. V gene TRBV10-3 combines with J gene TRBJ1-3; D is possibly TRBD1 (5 bases). V was shortened by 11 bases and J by 0 bases, with 11 bases between the two germline ends. This CDR3 contains 13 residues. Germline V CDR1 and CDR2: ENHRY, SYGVKD.

This chain uses TRBV6-5 with TRBJ2-3; 9 bases match TRBD2. J was trimmed by 8 bases and V by 3 bases; bases with no gene match: 9. The CDR3 sequence is 15 residues long. The germline gives CDR1 MNHEY, CDR2 SVGAGI. As DNA, the CDR3 is TGTGCCAGCAGTTATAGTGCGGGGGGGCCCGGTACGCAGTATTTT. Protein sequence: CASSYSAGGPGTQYF.

The rearrangement uses TRBV12-3 or TRBV12-4 and TRBJ1-2; perhaps TRBD1 as D (6 bases). V was trimmed by 6 bases and J by 6 bases, leaving 14 bases between them. The CDR3 has 13 amino acids. DNA for the CDR3: TGTGCCAGCAGACCTACAGGGAACCATGGCTACACCTTC. Translating it yields CASRPTGNHGYTF.

The chain couples TRBV7-2 to TRBJ2-1; the D gene is possibly TRBD2 (5 bases). CDR3 length: 14 residues. From germline, CDR1 is SGHTA and CDR2 FQGNSA. V lost 2 bases to trimming and J lost 5 bases, with 10 bases between them. The CDR3 DNA follows: TGTGCCAGCAGCTTACAGTCAGCGGACAATGAGCAGTTCTTC. Translation: CASSLQSADNEQFF.

The chain combines TRBV18 with TRBJ2-7; 7 bases are shared with TRBD1. The ends lost 2 bases at V and 2 bases at J; junction bases unmatched: 15. The CDR3 runs to 18 residues. Germline CDR1 and CDR2: KGHSH and LQKENI. CDR3: CASSPVYSGTVNPYEQYF. Here the CDR3 DNA reads TGTGCCAGCTCACCAGTCTATTCCGGGACAGTGAACCCCTACGAGCAGTACTTC. The entire variable domain, with the rest obtained from reference TRBV18 and TRBJ2-7, is as follows: NAGVMQNPRHLVRRRGQEARLRCSPMKGHSHVYWYRQLPEEGLKFMVYLQKENIIDESGMPKERFSAEFPKEGPSILRIQQVVRGDSAAYFCASSPVYSGTVNPYEQYFGPGTRLTVT.

This clonotype appeared a few times. The gene calls are TRBV2 and TRBJ2-1; no clear D. The V end was cut by 6 bases, the J end by 4 bases, with 10 bases between. CDR1 is SNHLY and CDR2 is FYNNEI in the germline V gene. The length of the CDR3 is 13 residues. The CDR3 bases are TGTGCCAGCAGAGGATCTATTTACAATGAGCAGTTCTTC. Protein sequence: CASRGSIYNEQFF.

This chain links TRBV5-1 with TRBJ2-3; 9 nucleotides align to TRBD1. The V segment lost 1 base and the J segment 4 bases; nucleotides outside the gene matches: 4. CDR1 and CDR2 (germline): SGHRS, YFSETQ. The CDR3 has 15 residues. CDR3 region: CASSLKTGGADTQYF. CDR3 in DNA: TGCGCCAGCAGCTTGAAGACAGGGGGTGCAGATACGCAGTATTTT. Full variable domain (outside the CDR3, taken from reference TRBV5-1 and TRBJ2-3): KAGVTQTPRYLIKTRGQQVTLSCSPISGHRSVSWYQQTPGQGLQFLFEYFSETQRNKGNFPGRFSGRQFSNSRSEMNVSTLELGDSALYLCASSLKTGGADTQYFGPGTRLTVL.

Of note for this clonotype: A junction boundary mismatches the germline segment, possibly from a read error. The chain links TRBV20-1 to TRBJ1-1, with D perhaps matching TRBD1 (6 bases). There are 15 residues in the CDR3. Germline values: CDR1 DFQATT, CDR2 SNEGSKA (reference sequence). Here the CDR3 reads CCAREQGSRNTEAFF. DNA of the CDR3: TGCTGTGCTAGAGAGCAGGGGTCGAGGAACACTGAAGCTTTCTTT.